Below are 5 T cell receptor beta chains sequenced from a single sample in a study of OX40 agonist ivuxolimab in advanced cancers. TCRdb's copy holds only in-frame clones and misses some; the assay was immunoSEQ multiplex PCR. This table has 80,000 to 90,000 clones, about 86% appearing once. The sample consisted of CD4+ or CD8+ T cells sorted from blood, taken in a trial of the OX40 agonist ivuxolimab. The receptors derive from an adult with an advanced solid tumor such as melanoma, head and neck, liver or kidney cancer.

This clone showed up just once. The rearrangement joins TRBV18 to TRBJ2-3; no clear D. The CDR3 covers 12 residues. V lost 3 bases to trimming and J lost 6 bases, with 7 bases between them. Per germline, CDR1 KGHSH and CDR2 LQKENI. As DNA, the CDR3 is TGTGCCAGCTCACCGACGGGTGATACGCAGTATTTT. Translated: CASSPTGDTQYF.

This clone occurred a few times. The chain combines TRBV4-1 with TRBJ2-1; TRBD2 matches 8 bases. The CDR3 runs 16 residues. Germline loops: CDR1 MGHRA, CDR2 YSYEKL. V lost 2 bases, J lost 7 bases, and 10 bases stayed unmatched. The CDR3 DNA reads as TGCGCCAGCAGCCAACAACCGGGGGTAGCGGGAAATGAGCAGTTCTTC. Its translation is CASSQQPGVAGNEQFF.

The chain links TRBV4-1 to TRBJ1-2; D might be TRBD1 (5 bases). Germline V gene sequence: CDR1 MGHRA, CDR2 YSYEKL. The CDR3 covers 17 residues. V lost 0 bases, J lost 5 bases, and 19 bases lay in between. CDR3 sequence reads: CASSQDPQRGGRYGYTF. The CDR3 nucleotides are TGCGCCAGCAGCCAAGATCCTCAGCGGGGGGGTAGATATGGCTACACCTTC.

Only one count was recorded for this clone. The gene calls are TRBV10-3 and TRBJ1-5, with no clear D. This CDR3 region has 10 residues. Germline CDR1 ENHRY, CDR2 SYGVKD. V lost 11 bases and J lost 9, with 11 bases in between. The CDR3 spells CADPGPPQHF. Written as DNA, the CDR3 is TGTGCCGACCCAGGTCCGCCCCAGCATTTT.

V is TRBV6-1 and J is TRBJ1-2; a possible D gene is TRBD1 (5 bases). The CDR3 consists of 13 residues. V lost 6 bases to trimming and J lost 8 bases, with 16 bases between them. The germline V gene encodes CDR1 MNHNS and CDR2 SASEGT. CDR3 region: CASRTARGEGYTF. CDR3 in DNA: TGTGCCAGCAGGACAGCTCGGGGTGAAGGCTACACCTTC.